This entry lists 10 T cell receptor beta chains sequenced from one sample in a study of cytomegalovirus exposure and HLA in healthy donors. Use of 60 Vbeta and 13 Jbeta primers characterized the PCR. The method was immunoSEQ multiplex PCR; TCRdb's version includes in-frame clones alone and lacks a portion of them. The sample holds under 200,000 clones; roughly 80% are singletons and the top ten take around 3.4%. The sample consisted of PBMCs. All receptors come from a man under 40 in good health and CMV-seropositive.

The V gene is TRBV5-1, the J gene TRBJ2-5, with TRBD2 as a possible D gene (5 bases). The CDR3 is 13 residues long. The germline V gene has CDR1 SGHRS and CDR2 YFSETQ. Trimming removed 4 bases from V and 4 bases from J, with 11 bases in between. Written as DNA, the CDR3 is TGCGCCAGCAGCCCAGGCGGAGGAGAGACCCAGTACTTC. Amino acids: CASSPGGGETQYF.

The CDR3 loop reads CASSPDRGMSYEQYF. The CDR3, as DNA: TGTGCCAGCAGCCCGGACAGGGGAATGTCCTACGAGCAGTACTTC. The J gene is TRBJ2-7, the V gene TRBV7-8; 9 bases are a match to TRBD1. The CDR3 length is 15 residues. Unmatched junction bases numbered 6, after V lost 5 bases and J lost 1 base. Germline CDR1 and CDR2: SGHVS and FQNEAQ.

The chain combines TRBV7-2 with TRBJ2-2; D is unclear. V shed 1 base and J shed 6 bases, with 9 bases lying between them. The CDR3 covers 14 residues. Germline V gene sequence: CDR1 SGHTA, CDR2 FQGNSA. CDR3 protein: CASSLDQESGELFF. The CDR3 coding sequence is TGTGCCAGCAGCTTAGATCAGGAATCCGGGGAGCTGTTTTTT.

This chain links TRBV9 with TRBJ1-6, with 7 nucleotides matching TRBD1. The CDR3 loop spans 15 amino acids. Germline lookup yields CDR1 SGDLS and CDR2 YYNGEE. V was clipped by 3 bases and J by 9 bases; unmatched bases: 9. DNA for the CDR3: TGTGCCAGCAGCGACGGGGACAGTCGCGGTTCACCCCTCCACTTT. This codes for CASSDGDSRGSPLHF.

The rearrangement links TRBV27 to TRBJ1-1; perhaps TRBD1 as D (6 bases). V lost 0 bases and J lost 5, with 13 bases in between. The CDR3 has 15 amino acids. Germline V gene data show CDR1 as MNHEY and CDR2 as SMNVEV (reference sequence). The chain's CDR3 is CASSLSQGLSTEAFF. The DNA of the CDR3 is TGTGCCAGCAGTTTATCCCAGGGGTTGAGTACTGAAGCTTTCTTT.

This rearrangement joins TRBV14 to TRBJ2-3; D is ambiguous. Trimming took 1 base from V and 0 from J, leaving 5 bases between them. CDR1 SGHDN and CDR2 FVKESK come from the germline V gene. The CDR3 is made up of 14 amino acids. Here the CDR3 reads CASSQVQSTDTQYF. The DNA for the CDR3 is TGTGCCAGCAGCCAAGTTCAGAGCACAGATACGCAGTATTTT.

This chain connects TRBV28 to TRBJ2-7; the match to TRBD2 covers 7 bases. CDR1 and CDR2 (germline): MDHEN, SYDVKM. The trim removed 3 bases at V and 6 bases at J, leaving 5 bases unmatched. The CDR3 runs 13 residues. CDR3 DNA sequence: TGTGCCAGCAGTTTGGGAGGGTTTCGCGAGCAGTACTTC. Its protein product is CASSLGGFREQYF.

The chain employs TRBV11-2 and TRBJ1-1; D might be TRBD1 (5 bases). Trimming shortened V by 1 base and J by 4 bases, and 7 bases separated the two germline ends. The germline CDR1 and CDR2 sequences are SGHAT and FQNNGV. The CDR3 covers 13 residues. The CDR3 DNA reads as TGTGCCAGCAGCTTAGGGGGGGTCACTGAAGCTTTCTTT. Translating gives CASSLGGVTEAFF.

This sequence joins TRBV25-1 and TRBJ1-1, with 10 bases lining up with TRBD1. This CDR3 comprises 14 residues. Looked up from germline, CDR1 is MGHDK and CDR2 is SYGVNS. The ends lost 4 bases at V and 7 bases at J; junction bases unmatched: 6. CDR3 sequence: CASSGRTGGIEAFF. The CDR3 bases are TGTGCCAGCAGTGGACGGACAGGGGGGATTGAAGCTTTCTTT.

The chain has TRBV11-3 and TRBJ2-5; no firm D call. The CDR3 length is 14 residues. V was cut by 2 bases and J by 5 bases, with 12 bases left in between. Germline V lookup: CDR1 SGHNT, CDR2 YENEEA. CDR3 in amino acids: CASSLSASAETQYF. In nucleotides, the CDR3 is TGTGCCAGCAGCTTATCCGCTAGTGCGGAGACCCAGTACTTC.